This T cell receptor beta chain was sequenced during a study of blood T cell repertoires in COVID-19. The wider study: PBMCs, B-cell-depleted T cells, or T cells were the source of the cDNA or gDNA that made up the material.

V shed 3 bases and J 6 bases; nucleotides not matched to a gene: 5. Germline V gene data show CDR1 as LGHNA and CDR2 as YNFKEQ. The CDR3 covers 14 residues. In the authors' workflow: Estimates of nucleated cell counts were drawn from the amplification of reference gene primers. TCRdb's table, derived via immunoSEQ multiplex PCR, lists solely in-frame clones and lacks some. V and J calls and clone size come straight from that table; D and trimming were deduced from the DNA. The data contain 400,000 to 450,000 clones, approximately 90% of them singletons. This chain links TRBV4-2 with TRBJ2-3; 8 bases map to TRBD2. The sequence came from a man aged 18 to 29 with COVID-19, enrolled during active disease. Sequencing was carried out using peripheral blood. The CDR3 sequence: CASSQGLGADTQYF. In nucleotides, the CDR3 is TGTGCCAGCAGCCAGGGACTAGGGGCGGATACGCAGTATTTT.